This entry describes one T cell receptor (beta chain). The antigen remains unidentified. Participants had chemo-refractory metastatic non-small-cell lung cancer and were treated with focal radiation plus ipilimumab CTLA-4 blockade. Some clones are missing from TCRdb's copy, which holds only in-frame ones; the method was immunoSEQ multiplex PCR. Of about 70,000 clones in the sample, around three quarters were seen once. These data originate in a study of radiotherapy plus CTLA-4 blockade in lung cancer. Study at large: Patients showed objective responses in 15% to 20% of cases and disease control in roughly 30%.

V shed 0 bases and J 7 bases; nucleotides not matched to a gene: 6. The germline V gene has CDR1 SGHRS and CDR2 YFSETQ. The CDR3 extends over 15 amino acids. Study results and caveats: Radiotherapy with ipilimumab was followed by blood expansion of tumor-derived clones. Dynamics of early blood T cell clones, together with interferon-beta, were reportedly the best predictors of response.

This TCR came from a human donor with non-small cell lung cancer who had a complete response to radiotherapy plus ipilimumab. The specimen was peripheral blood, collected from a patient treated with radiotherapy plus ipilimumab. The rearrangement uses TRBV5-1 and TRBJ1-4; 7 bases agree with TRBD1. CDR3 DNA: TGCGCCAGCAGCTTGGAACAGGGGCGGAGTGAAAAACTGTTTTTT. Protein sequence: CASSLEQGRSEKLFF.